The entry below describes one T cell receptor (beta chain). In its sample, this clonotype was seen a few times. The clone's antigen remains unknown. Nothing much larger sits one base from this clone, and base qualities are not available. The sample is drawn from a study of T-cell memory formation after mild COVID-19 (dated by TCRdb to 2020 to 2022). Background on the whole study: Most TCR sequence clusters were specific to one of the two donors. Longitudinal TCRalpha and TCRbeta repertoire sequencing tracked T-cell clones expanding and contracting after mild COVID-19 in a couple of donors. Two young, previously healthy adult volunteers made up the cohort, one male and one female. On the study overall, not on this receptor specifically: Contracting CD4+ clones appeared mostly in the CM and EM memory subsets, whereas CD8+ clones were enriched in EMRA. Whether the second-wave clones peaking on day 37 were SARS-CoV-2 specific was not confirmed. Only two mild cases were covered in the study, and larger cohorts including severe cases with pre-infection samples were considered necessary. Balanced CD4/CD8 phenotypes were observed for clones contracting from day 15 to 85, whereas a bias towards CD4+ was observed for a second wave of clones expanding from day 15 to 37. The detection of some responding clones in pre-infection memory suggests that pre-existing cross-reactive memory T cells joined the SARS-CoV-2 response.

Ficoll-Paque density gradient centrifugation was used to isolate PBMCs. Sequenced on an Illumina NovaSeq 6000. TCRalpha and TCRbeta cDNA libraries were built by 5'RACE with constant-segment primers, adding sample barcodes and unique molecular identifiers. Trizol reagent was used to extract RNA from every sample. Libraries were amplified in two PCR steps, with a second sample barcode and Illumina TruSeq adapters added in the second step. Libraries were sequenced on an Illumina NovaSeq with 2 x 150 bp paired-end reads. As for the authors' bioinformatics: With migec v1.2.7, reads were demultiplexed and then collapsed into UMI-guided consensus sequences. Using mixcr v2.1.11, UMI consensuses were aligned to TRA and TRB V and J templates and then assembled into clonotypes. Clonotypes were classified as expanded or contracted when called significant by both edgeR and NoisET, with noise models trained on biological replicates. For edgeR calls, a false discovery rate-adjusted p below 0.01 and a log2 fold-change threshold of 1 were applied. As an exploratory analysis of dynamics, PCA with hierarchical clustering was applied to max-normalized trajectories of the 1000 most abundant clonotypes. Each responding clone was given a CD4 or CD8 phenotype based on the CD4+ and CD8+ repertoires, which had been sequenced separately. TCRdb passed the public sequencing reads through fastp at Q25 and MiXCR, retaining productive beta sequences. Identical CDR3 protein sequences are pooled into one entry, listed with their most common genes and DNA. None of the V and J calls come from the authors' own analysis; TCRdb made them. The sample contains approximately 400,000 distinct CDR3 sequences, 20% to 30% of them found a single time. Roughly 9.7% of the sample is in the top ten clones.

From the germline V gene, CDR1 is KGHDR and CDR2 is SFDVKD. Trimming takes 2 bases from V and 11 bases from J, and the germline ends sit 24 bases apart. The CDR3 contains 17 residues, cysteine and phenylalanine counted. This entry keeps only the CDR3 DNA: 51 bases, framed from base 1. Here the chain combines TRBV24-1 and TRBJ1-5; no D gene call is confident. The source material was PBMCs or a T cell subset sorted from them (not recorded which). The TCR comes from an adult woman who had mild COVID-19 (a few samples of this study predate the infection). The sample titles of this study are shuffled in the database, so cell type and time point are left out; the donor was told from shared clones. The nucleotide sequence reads TGTGCCACCAGTGATTCTTCCGGACGGATTTCTATCAGCTCCCAGCATTTT. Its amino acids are CATSDSSGRISISSQHF.